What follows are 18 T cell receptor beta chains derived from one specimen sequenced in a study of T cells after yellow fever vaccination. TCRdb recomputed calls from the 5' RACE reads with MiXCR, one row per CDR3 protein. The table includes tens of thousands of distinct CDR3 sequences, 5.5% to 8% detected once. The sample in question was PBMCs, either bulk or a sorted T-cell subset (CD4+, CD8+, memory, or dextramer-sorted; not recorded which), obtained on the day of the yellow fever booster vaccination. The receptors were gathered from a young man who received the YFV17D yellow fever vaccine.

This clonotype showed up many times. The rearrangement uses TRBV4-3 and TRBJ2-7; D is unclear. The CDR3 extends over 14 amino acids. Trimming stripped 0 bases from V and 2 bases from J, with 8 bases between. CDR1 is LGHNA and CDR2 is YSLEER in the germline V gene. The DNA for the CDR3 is TGCGCCAGCAGCCAAGATCGCCAGGCCTACGAGCAGTACTTC. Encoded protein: CASSQDRQAYEQYF.

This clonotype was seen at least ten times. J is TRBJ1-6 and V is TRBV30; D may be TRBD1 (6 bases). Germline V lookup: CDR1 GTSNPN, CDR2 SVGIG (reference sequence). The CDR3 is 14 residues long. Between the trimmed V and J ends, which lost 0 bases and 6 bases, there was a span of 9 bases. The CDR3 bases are TGTGCCTGGAGTGTACAGGGAGGTAATTCACCCCTCCACTTT. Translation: CAWSVQGGNSPLHF.

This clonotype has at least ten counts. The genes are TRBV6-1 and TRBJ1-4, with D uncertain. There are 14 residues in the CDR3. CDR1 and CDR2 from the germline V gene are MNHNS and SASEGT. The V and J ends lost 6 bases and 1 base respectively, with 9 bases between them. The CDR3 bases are TGTGCCAGCAGGGCCGTCGGAACTAATGAAAAACTGTTTTTT. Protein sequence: CASRAVGTNEKLFF.

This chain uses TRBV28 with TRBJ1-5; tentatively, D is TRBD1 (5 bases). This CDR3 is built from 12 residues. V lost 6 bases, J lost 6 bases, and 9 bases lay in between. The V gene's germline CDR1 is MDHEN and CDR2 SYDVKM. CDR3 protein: CASRQGGQPQHF. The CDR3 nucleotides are TGTGCCAGCAGGCAGGGAGGTCAGCCCCAGCATTTT.

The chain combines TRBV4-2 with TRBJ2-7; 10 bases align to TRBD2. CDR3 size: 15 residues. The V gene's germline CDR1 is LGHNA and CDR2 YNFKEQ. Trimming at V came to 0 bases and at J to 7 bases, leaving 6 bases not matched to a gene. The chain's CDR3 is CASSQESSGSREQYF. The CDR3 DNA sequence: TGTGCCAGCAGCCAAGAGTCTAGCGGGAGTAGGGAGCAGTACTTC.

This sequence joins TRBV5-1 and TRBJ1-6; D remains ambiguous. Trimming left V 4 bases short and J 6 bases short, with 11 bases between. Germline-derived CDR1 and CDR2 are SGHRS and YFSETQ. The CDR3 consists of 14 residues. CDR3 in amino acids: CASSEGVSNSPLHF. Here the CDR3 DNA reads TGCGCCAGCAGCGAAGGAGTGTCTAATTCACCCCTCCACTTT.

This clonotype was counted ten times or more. CDR3: CASSLTGGDQPQHF. The CDR3 DNA reads TGTGCCAGCAGTTTAACAGGAGGGGATCAGCCCCAGCATTTT. This chain links TRBV12-3 or TRBV12-4 with TRBJ1-5; D possibly corresponds to TRBD1 (5 bases). The CDR3 extends over 14 amino acids. V was shortened by 2 bases and J by 5 bases, with 10 bases between the two germline ends.

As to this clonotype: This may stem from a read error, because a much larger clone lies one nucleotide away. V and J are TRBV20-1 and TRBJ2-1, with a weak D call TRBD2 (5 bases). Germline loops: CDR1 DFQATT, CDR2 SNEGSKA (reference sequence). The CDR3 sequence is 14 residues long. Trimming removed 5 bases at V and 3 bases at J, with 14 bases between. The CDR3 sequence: CSAPEGGRYNEQFF. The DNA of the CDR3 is TGCAGTGCTCCTGAGGGCGGGCGCTACAATGAGCAGTTCTTC.

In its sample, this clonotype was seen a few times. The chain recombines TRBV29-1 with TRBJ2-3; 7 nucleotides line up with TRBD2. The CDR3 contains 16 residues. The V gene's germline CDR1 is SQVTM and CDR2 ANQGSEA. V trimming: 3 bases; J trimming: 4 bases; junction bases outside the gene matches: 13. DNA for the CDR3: TGCAGCGTTGACGGGGCTGGGGGAGGGCCCCCAGATACGCAGTATTTT. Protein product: CSVDGAGGGPPDTQYF.

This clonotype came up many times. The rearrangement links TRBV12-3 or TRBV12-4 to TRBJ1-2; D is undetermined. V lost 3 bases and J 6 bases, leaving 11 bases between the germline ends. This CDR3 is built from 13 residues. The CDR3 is CASSFMGNDGYTF. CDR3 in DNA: TGTGCCAGCAGTTTTATGGGGAATGATGGCTACACCTTC.

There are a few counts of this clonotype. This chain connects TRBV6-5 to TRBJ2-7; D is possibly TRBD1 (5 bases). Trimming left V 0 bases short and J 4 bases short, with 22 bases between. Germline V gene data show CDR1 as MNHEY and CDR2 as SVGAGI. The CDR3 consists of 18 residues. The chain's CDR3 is CASSYSTFRQTRDYEQYF. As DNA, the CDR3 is TGTGCCAGCAGTTACTCAACTTTCCGACAGACCAGGGATTACGAGCAGTACTTC.

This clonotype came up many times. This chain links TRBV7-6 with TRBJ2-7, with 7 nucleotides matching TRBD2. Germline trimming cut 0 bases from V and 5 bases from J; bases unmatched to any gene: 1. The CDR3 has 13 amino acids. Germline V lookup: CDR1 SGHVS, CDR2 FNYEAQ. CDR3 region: CASSLAGGNEQYF. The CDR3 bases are TGTGCCAGCAGCTTAGCGGGAGGGAACGAGCAGTACTTC.

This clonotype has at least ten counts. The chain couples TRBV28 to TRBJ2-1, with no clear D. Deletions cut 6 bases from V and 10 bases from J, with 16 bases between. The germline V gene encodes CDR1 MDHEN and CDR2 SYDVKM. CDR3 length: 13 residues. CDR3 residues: CASRSGQGGEQFF. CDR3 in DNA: TGTGCCAGCAGATCCGGCCAAGGTGGAGAGCAGTTCTTC.

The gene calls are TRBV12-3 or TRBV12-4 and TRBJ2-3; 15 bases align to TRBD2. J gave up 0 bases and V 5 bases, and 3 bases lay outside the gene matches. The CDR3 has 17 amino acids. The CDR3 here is CASSLGTSGRSTDTQYF. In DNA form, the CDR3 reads TGTGCCAGCAGTCTTGGGACTAGCGGGAGGAGCACAGATACGCAGTATTTT.

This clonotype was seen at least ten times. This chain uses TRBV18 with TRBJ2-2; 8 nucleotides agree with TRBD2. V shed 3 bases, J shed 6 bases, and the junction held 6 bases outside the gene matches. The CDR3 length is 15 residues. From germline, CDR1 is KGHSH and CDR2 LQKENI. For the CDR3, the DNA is TGTGCCAGCTCACCTAGCGGGACATCACCCGGGGAGCTGTTTTTT. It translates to CASSPSGTSPGELFF.

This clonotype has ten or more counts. Here the CDR3 DNA reads TGTGCCAGCAGCTCTCCGCCCACTGGCGAGCAGTACTTC. This sequence encodes CASSSPPTGEQYF. This chain uses TRBV7-2 with TRBJ2-7; no firm D call. The V and J ends lost 4 bases and 6 bases respectively, with 13 bases between them. This CDR3 contains 13 residues. Germline loops: CDR1 SGHTA, CDR2 FQGNSA.

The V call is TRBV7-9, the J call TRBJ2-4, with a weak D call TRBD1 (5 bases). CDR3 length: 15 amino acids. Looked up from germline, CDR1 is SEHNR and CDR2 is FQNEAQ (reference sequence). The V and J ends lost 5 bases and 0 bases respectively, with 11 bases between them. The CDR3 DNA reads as TGTGCCAGCAGCGCAGGACACCCAGCCAAAAACATTCAGTACTTC. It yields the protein CASSAGHPAKNIQYF.

CDR3 loop: CASSRRRLDTGELFF. DNA of the CDR3: TGTGCCAGCAGCCGCAGGCGATTGGACACCGGGGAGCTGTTTTTT. The rearrangement links TRBV27 to TRBJ2-2, with no clear D. Germline-derived CDR1 and CDR2 are MNHEY and SMNVEV (reference sequence). The V gene lost 6 bases and the J gene lost 3 bases, with 14 bases spanning the gap. This CDR3 is 15 amino acids long.